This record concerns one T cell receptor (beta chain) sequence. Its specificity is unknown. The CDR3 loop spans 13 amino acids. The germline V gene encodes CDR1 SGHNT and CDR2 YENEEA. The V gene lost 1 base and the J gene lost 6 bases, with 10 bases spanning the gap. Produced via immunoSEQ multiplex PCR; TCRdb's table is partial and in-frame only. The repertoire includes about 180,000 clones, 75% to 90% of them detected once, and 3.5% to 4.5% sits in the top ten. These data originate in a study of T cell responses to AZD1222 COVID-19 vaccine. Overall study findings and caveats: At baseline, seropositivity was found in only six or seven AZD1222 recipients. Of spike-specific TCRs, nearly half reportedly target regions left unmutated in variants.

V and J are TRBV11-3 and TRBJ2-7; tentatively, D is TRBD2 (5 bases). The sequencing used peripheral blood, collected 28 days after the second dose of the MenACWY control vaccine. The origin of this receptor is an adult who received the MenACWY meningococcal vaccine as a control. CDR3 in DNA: TGTGCCAGCAGCTTAGGGACGAGCGGCGAGCAGTACTTC. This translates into CASSLGTSGEQYF.